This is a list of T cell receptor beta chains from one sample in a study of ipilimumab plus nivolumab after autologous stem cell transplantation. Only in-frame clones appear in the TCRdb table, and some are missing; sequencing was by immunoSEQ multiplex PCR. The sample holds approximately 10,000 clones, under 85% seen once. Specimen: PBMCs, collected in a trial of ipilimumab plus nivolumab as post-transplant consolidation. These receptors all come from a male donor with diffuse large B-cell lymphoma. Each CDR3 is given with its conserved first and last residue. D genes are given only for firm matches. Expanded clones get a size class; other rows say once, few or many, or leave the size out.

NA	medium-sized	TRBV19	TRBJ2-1	TGTGCCAGTAGTATAGGAGCGGGGCCAGGGGATGAGCAGTTCTTC	CASSIGAGPGDEQFF
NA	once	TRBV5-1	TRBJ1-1	TGCGCCAGCAGCTTGACGGGTGGGGCTGAAGCTTTCTTT	CASSLTGGAEAFF
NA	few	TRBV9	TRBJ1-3	TGTGCCAGCAGCGTAGCGTCATCTGGAAACACCATATATTTT	CASSVASSGNTIYF
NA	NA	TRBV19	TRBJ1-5	TGTGCCAGTAGTCCCAGGGGTTCGGGCAATCAGCCCCAGCATTTT	CASSPRGSGNQPQHF
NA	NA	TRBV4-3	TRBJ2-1	TGCGCCAGCACCGGGGATGAGCAGTTCTTC	CASTGDEQFF
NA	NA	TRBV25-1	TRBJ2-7	TGTGCCAGCAGTGAGCCGGGCAGGGGCTACGAGCAGTACTTC	CASSEPGRGYEQYF
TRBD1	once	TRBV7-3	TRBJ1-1	TGTGCCAGCAGCTTGACAGGGCAGGACACTGAAGCTTTCTTT	CASSLTGQDTEAFF
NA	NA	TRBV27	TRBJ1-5	TGTGCCAGCAGTTTATCGGCGGCATGGGTAGACAATCAGCCCCAGCATTTT	CASSLSAAWVDNQPQHF
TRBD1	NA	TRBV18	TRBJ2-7	TGTGCCAGCTCACCACCGGGACAGGGTTTCGAAAAGTACTTC	CASSPPGQGFEKYF
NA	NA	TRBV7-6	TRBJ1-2	TGTGCCAGCAGCTCCCAGGGGTGGGGCTACACCTTC	CASSSQGWGYTF
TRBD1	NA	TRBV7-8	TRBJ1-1	TGTGCCAGCAGCTCAGGGGGAGGGACTGAAGCTTTCTTT	CASSSGGGTEAFF
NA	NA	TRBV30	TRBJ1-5	TGTGCCTGGAGTGTTGGGGGCAACCAGCCCCAGCATTTT	CAWSVGGNQPQHF
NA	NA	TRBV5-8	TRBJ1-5	TGTGCCAGCAGCTTGGGCAGATATAGCAATCAGCCCCAGCATTTT	CASSLGRYSNQPQHF
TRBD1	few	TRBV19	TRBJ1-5	TGTGCCAGTAGTGGTACAGGGGTTCGGCCCCAGCATTTT	CASSGTGVRPQHF